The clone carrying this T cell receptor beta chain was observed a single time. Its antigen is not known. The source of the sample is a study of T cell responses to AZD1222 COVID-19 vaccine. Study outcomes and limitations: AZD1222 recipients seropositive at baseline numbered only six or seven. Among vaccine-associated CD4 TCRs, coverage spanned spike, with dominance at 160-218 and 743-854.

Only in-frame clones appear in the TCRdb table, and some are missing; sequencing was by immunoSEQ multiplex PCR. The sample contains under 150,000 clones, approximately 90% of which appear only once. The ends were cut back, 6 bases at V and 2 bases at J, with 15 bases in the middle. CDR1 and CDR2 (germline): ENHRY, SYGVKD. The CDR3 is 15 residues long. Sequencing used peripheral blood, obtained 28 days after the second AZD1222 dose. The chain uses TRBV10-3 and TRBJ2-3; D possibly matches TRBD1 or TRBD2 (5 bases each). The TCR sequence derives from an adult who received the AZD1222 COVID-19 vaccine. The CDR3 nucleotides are TGTGCCATCAGGGGGACCGGAGGATCCACAGATACGCAGTATTTT. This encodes CAIRGTGGSTDTQYF.